This T cell receptor (beta chain) was found in a study of neoadjuvant anti-PD-1 for oral cavity cancer. No culture or expansion preceded analysis of these blood cells. CDR3 length equals 17 residues. CDR1 and CDR2 (germline): SEHNR, FQNEAQ (reference sequence). Between the trimmed V and J ends, which lost 2 bases and 5 bases, there was a span of 19 bases. Sequencing was performed with immunoSEQ multiplex PCR; in TCRdb, only in-frame clones are kept and a portion is missing. Of fewer than 20,000 clones in the sample, 50% to 65% were seen once. Sequences were derived from PBMCs, sampled before nivolumab (anti-PD-1) treatment. This receptor was obtained from a person between 40 and 79 years old with oral cavity squamous cell carcinoma. This rearrangement joins TRBV7-9 to TRBJ2-1; the D gene is possibly TRBD2 (6 bases). The CDR3 bases are TGTGCCAGCAGCTTATGGCGGGACTCCGATGGGCACAATGAGCAGTTCTTC. As protein: CASSLWRDSDGHNEQFF. Full variable domain (remainder filled in from reference TRBV7-9 and TRBJ2-1): DTGVSQNPRHKITKRGQNVTFRCDPISEHNRLYWYRQTLGQGPEFLTYFQNEAQLEKSRLLSDRFSAERPKGSFSTLEIQRTEQGDSAMYLCASSLWRDSDGHNEQFFGPGTRLTVL.